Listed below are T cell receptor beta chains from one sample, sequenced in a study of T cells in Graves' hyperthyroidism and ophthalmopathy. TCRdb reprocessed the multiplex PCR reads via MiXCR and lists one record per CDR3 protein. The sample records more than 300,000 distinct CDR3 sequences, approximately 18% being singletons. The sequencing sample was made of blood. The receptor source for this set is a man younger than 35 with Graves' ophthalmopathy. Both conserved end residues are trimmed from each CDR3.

cdr3_aa: ASSPLTSGVADTQY; j_call: TRBJ2-3; v_call: TRBV18
cdr3_aa: ASSLQGPSGGYT; j_call: TRBJ1-2; v_call: TRBV2
cdr3_aa: ASSPPTSGGPAVSTDTQY; j_call: TRBJ2-3; v_call: TRBV3-1
cdr3_aa: ATSDFRQETQY; j_call: TRBJ2-5; v_call: TRBV24-1
cdr3_aa: SVLVSNYGYT; j_call: TRBJ1-2; v_call: TRBV20-1
cdr3_aa: ASRSIPGTSQGETQY; j_call: TRBJ2-5; v_call: TRBV5-1
cdr3_aa: ASIPRGARIWEAEAF; j_call: TRBJ1-1; v_call: TRBV6-1
cdr3_aa: ASKGKGARTDTQY; j_call: TRBJ2-3; v_call: TRBV12-3/TRBV12-4
cdr3_aa: ASSSFSGGDNEQF; j_call: TRBJ2-1; v_call: TRBV5-1
cdr3_aa: ASSSADGQFHSPLH; j_call: TRBJ1-6; v_call: TRBV5-6
cdr3_aa: ASSLDRVYEQY; j_call: TRBJ2-7; v_call: TRBV3-1
cdr3_aa: ASSSPRDTYEQY; j_call: TRBJ2-7; v_call: TRBV11-2
cdr3_aa: SARAVPYGYT; j_call: TRBJ1-2; v_call: TRBV20-1
cdr3_aa: ASSLSTDTQY; j_call: TRBJ2-3; v_call: TRBV5-1
cdr3_aa: ASSMDGSSQPQH; j_call: TRBJ1-5; v_call: TRBV5-1
cdr3_aa: ASSTQGHYEQY; j_call: TRBJ2-7; v_call: TRBV18
cdr3_aa: ASSPGAGNTEAF; j_call: TRBJ1-1; v_call: TRBV16
cdr3_aa: ASSESTRQSYGYT; j_call: TRBJ1-2; v_call: TRBV25-1
cdr3_aa: ASSSGLSYEQY; j_call: TRBJ2-7; v_call: TRBV11-3
cdr3_aa: SAPNRVFGGEQF; j_call: TRBJ2-1; v_call: TRBV20-1
cdr3_aa: ASSLRVGRGSYEQY; j_call: TRBJ2-7; v_call: TRBV27
cdr3_aa: ASSPTRRGQGSEQF; j_call: TRBJ2-1; v_call: TRBV27
cdr3_aa: ASSIRLAGPCF; j_call: TRBJ2-1; v_call: TRBV7-8
cdr3_aa: ASSGGGHSTDTQY; j_call: TRBJ2-3; v_call: TRBV9
cdr3_aa: SAHREGVNGYT; j_call: TRBJ1-2; v_call: TRBV20-1
cdr3_aa: ASSQETRENIQY; j_call: TRBJ2-4; v_call: TRBV4-2
cdr3_aa: SARRPYLNPGANVLT; j_call: TRBJ2-6; v_call: TRBV20-1
cdr3_aa: ASSYDQPQH; j_call: TRBJ1-5; v_call: TRBV6-6
cdr3_aa: ASSPAAGHPLGAF; j_call: TRBJ1-1; v_call: TRBV7-2
cdr3_aa: ASSSGNEQY; j_call: TRBJ2-7; v_call: TRBV6-1
cdr3_aa: SARAGEYEQY; j_call: TRBJ2-7; v_call: TRBV20-1
cdr3_aa: ASSQETGVSPLH; j_call: TRBJ1-6; v_call: TRBV14
cdr3_aa: ASSEEYGYSGNTIY; j_call: TRBJ1-3; v_call: TRBV2
cdr3_aa: ASSPTGTGVGYEQY; j_call: TRBJ2-7; v_call: TRBV28
cdr3_aa: ASSVGAAGNTIY; j_call: TRBJ1-3; v_call: TRBV9
cdr3_aa: ASSQGWYTEAF; j_call: TRBJ1-1; v_call: TRBV3-1
cdr3_aa: ASSPGPGMNTEAF; j_call: TRBJ1-1; v_call: TRBV5-8
cdr3_aa: AGQTGTNNSPLH; j_call: TRBJ1-6; v_call: TRBV7-9
cdr3_aa: SAREYSWASYEQY; j_call: TRBJ2-7; v_call: TRBV20-1
cdr3_aa: ASSDRDRSGYEQY; j_call: TRBJ2-7; v_call: TRBV2
cdr3_aa: ASSDPDRVSTEAF; j_call: TRBJ1-1; v_call: TRBV6-1
cdr3_aa: ASTRGTGWSEQY; j_call: TRBJ2-7; v_call: TRBV2
cdr3_aa: SANAGTGPTHYGYT; j_call: TRBJ1-2; v_call: TRBV20-1